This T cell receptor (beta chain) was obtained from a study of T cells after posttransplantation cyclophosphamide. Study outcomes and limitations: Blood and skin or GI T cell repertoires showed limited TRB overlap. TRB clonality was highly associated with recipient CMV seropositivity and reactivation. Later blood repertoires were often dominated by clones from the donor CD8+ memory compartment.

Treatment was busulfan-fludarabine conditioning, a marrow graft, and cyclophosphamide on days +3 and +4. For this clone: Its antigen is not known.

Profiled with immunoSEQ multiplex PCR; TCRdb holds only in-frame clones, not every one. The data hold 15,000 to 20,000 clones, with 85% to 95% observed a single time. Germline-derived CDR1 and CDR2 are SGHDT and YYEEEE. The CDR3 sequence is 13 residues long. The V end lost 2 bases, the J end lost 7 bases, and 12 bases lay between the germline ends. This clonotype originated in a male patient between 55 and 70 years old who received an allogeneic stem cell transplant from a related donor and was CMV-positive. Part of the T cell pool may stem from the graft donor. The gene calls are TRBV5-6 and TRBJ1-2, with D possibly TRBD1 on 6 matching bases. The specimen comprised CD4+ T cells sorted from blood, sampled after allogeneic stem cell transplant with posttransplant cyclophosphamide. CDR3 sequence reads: CASSFARGGGYTF. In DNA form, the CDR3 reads TGTGCCAGCAGCTTCGCCAGGGGTGGTGGCTACACCTTC.